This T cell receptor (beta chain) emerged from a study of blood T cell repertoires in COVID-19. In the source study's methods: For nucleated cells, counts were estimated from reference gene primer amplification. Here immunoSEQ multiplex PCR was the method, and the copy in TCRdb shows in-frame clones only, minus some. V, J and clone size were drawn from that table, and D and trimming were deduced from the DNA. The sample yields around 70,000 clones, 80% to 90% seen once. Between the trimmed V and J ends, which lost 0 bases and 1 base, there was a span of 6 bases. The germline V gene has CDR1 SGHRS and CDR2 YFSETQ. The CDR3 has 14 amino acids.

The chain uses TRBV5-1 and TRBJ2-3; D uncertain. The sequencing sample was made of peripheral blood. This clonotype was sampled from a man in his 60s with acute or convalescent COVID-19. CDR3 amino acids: CASSLVAGTDTQYF. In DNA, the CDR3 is TGCGCCAGCAGCTTGGTTGCGGGCACAGATACGCAGTATTTT. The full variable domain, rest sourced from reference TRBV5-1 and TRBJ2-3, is KAGVTQTPRYLIKTRGQQVTLSCSPISGHRSVSWYQQTPGQGLQFLFEYFSETQRNKGNFPGRFSGRQFSNSRSEMNVSTLELGDSALYLCASSLVAGTDTQYFGPGTRLTVL.